Below are 2 T cell receptor beta chains sequenced from a single sample in a study of OX40 agonist ivuxolimab in advanced cancers. Sequencing was performed with immunoSEQ multiplex PCR; in TCRdb, only in-frame clones are kept and a portion is missing. The sample lists around 83,000 clones, 88% occurring once. The sample in question was CD4+ or CD8+ T cells sorted from blood, obtained in a trial of the OX40 agonist ivuxolimab. Receptor source: an adult with an advanced solid tumor such as melanoma, head and neck, liver or kidney cancer.

The CDR3 region is CSVSGTSASYEQYF. The CDR3 bases are TGCAGCGTTTCCGGGACATCGGCTTCCTACGAGCAGTACTTC. This chain uses TRBV29-1 with TRBJ2-7; D possibly corresponds to TRBD1 (6 bases). This CDR3 region has 14 residues. Trimming shortened V by 5 bases and J by 1 base, and 15 bases separated the two germline ends. CDR1 SQVTM and CDR2 ANQGSEA come from the germline V gene.

This clone is a singleton in its sample. The chain has TRBV27 and TRBJ1-1; 7 nucleotides match TRBD1. V was pared by 9 bases and J by 1 base, with 5 bases of the junction left unmatched. CDR1 is MNHEY, CDR2 SMNVEV, per germline (reference sequence). The CDR3 contains 13 residues. CDR3 loop: CASTGVGNTEAFF. CDR3 coding DNA: TGTGCCAGTACAGGGGTAGGGAACACTGAAGCTTTCTTT.